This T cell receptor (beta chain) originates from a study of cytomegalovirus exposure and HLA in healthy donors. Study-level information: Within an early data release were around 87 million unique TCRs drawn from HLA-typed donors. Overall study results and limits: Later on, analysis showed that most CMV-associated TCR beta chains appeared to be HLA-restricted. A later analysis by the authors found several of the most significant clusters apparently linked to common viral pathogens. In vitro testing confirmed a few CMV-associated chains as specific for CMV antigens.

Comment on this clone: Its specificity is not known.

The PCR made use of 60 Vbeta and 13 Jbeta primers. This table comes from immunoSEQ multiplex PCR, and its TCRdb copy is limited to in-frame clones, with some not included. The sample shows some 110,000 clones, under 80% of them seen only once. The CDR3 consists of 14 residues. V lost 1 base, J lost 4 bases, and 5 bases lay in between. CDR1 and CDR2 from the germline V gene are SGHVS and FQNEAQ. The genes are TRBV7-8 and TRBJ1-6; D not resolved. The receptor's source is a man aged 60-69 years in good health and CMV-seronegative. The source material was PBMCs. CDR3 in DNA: TGTGCCAGCAGCTTAGGTGTATATAATTCACCCCTCCACTTT. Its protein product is CASSLGVYNSPLHF.